One sample yielded the 27 T cell receptor beta chains listed below, sequenced in a study of cytomegalovirus exposure and HLA in healthy donors. This PCR relied on a set of 60 Vbeta primers and 13 Jbeta primers. Profiling relied on immunoSEQ multiplex PCR, and the TCRdb table lists in-frame clones only, not all of them. The table lists about 76,000 clones, around four fifths of them singletons. Sequencing was done on a sample of PBMCs. These receptors came from a woman between 35 and 50 years old in good health and CMV-seropositive.

The CDR3 DNA reads TGTGCCAGCAGTTACTCGACAGGGGTTTCCTACAATGAGCAGTTCTTC. Translating gives CASSYSTGVSYNEQFF. The gene calls are TRBV6-5 and TRBJ2-1; 8 positions agree with TRBD1. V was pared by 0 bases and J by 1 base, with 2 bases of the junction left unmatched. CDR1 is MNHEY, CDR2 SVGAGI, per germline. This CDR3 has 16 residues.

This chain links TRBV15 with TRBJ2-4; D gene uncertain. The germline V gene encodes CDR1 LNHNV and CDR2 YYDKDF (reference sequence). The CDR3 covers 14 residues. V was cut by 1 base and J by 5 bases, with 9 bases left in between. The CDR3 loop reads CATSRATPENIQYF. CDR3 nucleotides: TGTGCCACCAGCAGAGCCACACCCGAAAACATTCAGTACTTC. Based on the CDR3 plus reference TRBV15 and TRBJ2-4, the full variable domain is DAMVIQNPRYQVTQFGKPVTLSCSQTLNHNVMYWYQQKSSQAPKLLFHYYDKDFNNEADTPDNFQSRRPNTSFCFLDIRSPGLGDTAMYLCATSRATPENIQYFGAGTRLSVL.

J is TRBJ1-1 and V is TRBV6-4; D perhaps matches TRBD1 (6 bases). V lost 4 bases and J 6 bases, leaving 15 bases between the germline ends. The CDR3 spans 14 residues. The germline V gene has CDR1 MRHNA and CDR2 SNTAGT. CDR3 sequence (DNA): TGTGCCAGCAGTGGGACAGCTGGGGGGGCTGAAGCTTTCTTT. Translated: CASSGTAGGAEAFF.

Concerning this clone: A junction boundary mismatches the germline segment, possibly from a read error. The genes are TRBV30 and TRBJ2-7, with a possible D match to TRBD2 (5 bases). The CDR3 covers 14 residues. Germline CDR1 reads GTSNPN; CDR2 reads SVGIG (reference sequence). For the CDR3, the DNA is TGTGCCTGGAGTGTCGGGGAGAGGACCTACGAGCAGTGCTTC. Translation: CAWSVGERTYEQCF. The whole variable domain, filled in from reference TRBV30 and TRBJ2-7, reads SQTIHQWPATLVQPVGSPLSLECTVEGTSNPNLYWYRQAAGRGLQLLFYSVGIGQISSEVPQNLSASRPQDRQFILSSKKLLLSDSGFYLCAWSVGERTYEQCFGPGTRLTVT.

The chain combines TRBV6-5 with TRBJ2-3; D remains ambiguous. V gave up 2 bases and J gave up 6 bases, with 3 bases separating them. CDR1 is MNHEY and CDR2 is SVGAGI in the germline V gene. This CDR3 is 11 amino acids long. CDR3 protein: CASSYRDTQYF. CDR3 coding DNA: TGTGCCAGCAGTTACCGGGATACGCAGTATTTT.

The V and J genes are TRBV7-2 and TRBJ1-2, with 9 bases identical to TRBD1. From germline, CDR1 is SGHTA and CDR2 FQGNSA. J lost 7 bases, V lost 2 bases, and 5 bases had no gene match. The CDR3 is 14 residues long. The CDR3 spells CASSLYTGGSGYTF. In DNA, the CDR3 is TGTGCCAGCAGCTTATACACAGGGGGCAGTGGCTACACCTTC.

This rearrangement joins TRBV7-6 to TRBJ2-1; D perhaps matches TRBD2 (6 bases). Germline V CDR1 and CDR2: SGHVS, FNYEAQ. The ends were cut back, 5 bases at V and 4 bases at J, with 15 bases in the middle. There are 15 residues in the CDR3. CDR3 DNA sequence: TGTGCCAGCAGCCTACAGGAGGGGCGATACAATGAGCAGTTCTTC. It translates to CASSLQEGRYNEQFF.

This chain connects TRBV28 to TRBJ1-2; D gene unclear. V was pared by 7 bases and J by 7 bases, with 13 bases between. There are 12 residues in the CDR3. The germline V gene encodes CDR1 MDHEN and CDR2 SYDVKM. The CDR3 DNA reads TGTGCCAGCATGCGGGTTGAGGTTGGCTACACCTTC. Residues: CASMRVEVGYTF.

J is TRBJ2-5 and V is TRBV2, with a tentative D call TRBD2 (5 bases). Trimming took 5 bases from V and 1 from J, leaving 11 bases between them. The CDR3 totals 14 residues. Germline lookup yields CDR1 SNHLY and CDR2 FYNNEI. The chain's CDR3 is CASSLDYIQETQYF. DNA for the CDR3: TGTGCCAGCAGTTTAGACTATATCCAAGAGACCCAGTACTTC. Supplemented by reference TRBV2 and TRBJ2-5, the full variable domain reads EPEVTQTPSHQVTQMGQEVILRCVPISNHLYFYWYRQILGQKVEFLVSFYNNEISEKSEIFDDQFSVERPDGSNFTLKIRSTKLEDSAMYFCASSLDYIQETQYFGPGTRLLVL.

This clone showed up just a few times. The chain recombines TRBV9 with TRBJ2-7, with TRBD2 identical over 7 bases. The germline V gene encodes CDR1 SGDLS and CDR2 YYNGEE. Trimming cost V 3 bases and J 5 bases; bases outside gene matches: 8. The CDR3 loop spans 14 amino acids. This CDR3 is CASSGGGRGDEQYF. The CDR3 DNA sequence: TGTGCCAGCAGCGGGGGGGGGAGGGGTGACGAGCAGTACTTC.

The rearrangement uses TRBV27 and TRBJ1-4; D may be TRBD1 (6 bases). The germline gives CDR1 MNHEY, CDR2 SMNVEV (reference sequence). V was shortened by 3 bases and J by 8 bases, with 19 bases between the two germline ends. The CDR3 extends over 16 amino acids. CDR3 DNA: TGTGCCAGCAGTTTTGGGCCGAGCGGGGGGCGAGAAAAACTGTTTTTT. Translating it yields CASSFGPSGGREKLFF.

This clone was seen only a few times. J is TRBJ2-3 and V is TRBV7-2; 7 nucleotides align to TRBD2. The junction had 11 bases not matched to a gene; V was cut back by 7 bases and J by 4 bases. The CDR3 totals 15 residues. CDR1 and CDR2 (germline): SGHTA, FQGNSA. CDR3: CASTRSGVWSDTQYF. The CDR3 region has the DNA TGTGCCAGCACCCGGAGCGGGGTTTGGTCAGATACGCAGTATTTT.

The V and J genes are TRBV6-1 and TRBJ1-1; D is undetermined. Trimming removed 7 bases from V and 7 bases from J, with 19 bases in between. The CDR3 consists of 14 residues. Germline V gene sequence: CDR1 MNHNS, CDR2 SASEGT. DNA of the CDR3: TGTGCCAGCACCCAACCGGCAGGATCTAATGAAGCTTTCTTT. Translation: CASTQPAGSNEAFF.

J is TRBJ1-5 and V is TRBV2, with 10 nucleotides matching TRBD1. V gave up 7 bases and J gave up 5 bases; unmatched junction bases: 2. Germline lookup yields CDR1 SNHLY and CDR2 FYNNEI. The CDR3 loop spans 13 amino acids. This chain's CDR3 is CASKGTGDQPQHF. In DNA form, the CDR3 reads TGTGCCAGCAAAGGGACAGGGGATCAGCCCCAGCATTTT. The full variable domain, rest sourced from reference TRBV2 and TRBJ1-5, is EPEVTQTPSHQVTQMGQEVILRCVPISNHLYFYWYRQILGQKVEFLVSFYNNEISEKSEIFDDQFSVERPDGSNFTLKIRSTKLEDSAMYFCASKGTGDQPQHFGDGTRLSIL.

This chain uses TRBV6-5 with TRBJ1-5; tentative D call: TRBD1 (5 bases). This CDR3 has 13 residues. Per germline, CDR1 MNHEY and CDR2 SVGAGI. With 6 bases removed from V and 5 bases from J, the gap between germline ends came to 11 bases. CDR3 bases: TGTGCCAGCAGCCTGGGGCCGGATCAGCCCCAGCATTTT. Protein: CASSLGPDQPQHF.

This clone was seen a single time. This chain uses TRBV19 with TRBJ1-2; TRBD1 is a possible D gene (5 bases). Germline V lookup: CDR1 LNHDA, CDR2 SQIVND (reference sequence). Trimming removed 5 bases at V and 4 bases at J, with 20 bases between. This CDR3 has 16 residues. The CDR3 here is CASSWSTVLSGYGYTF. DNA for the CDR3: TGTGCCAGTAGTTGGTCGACAGTTTTGTCTGGCTATGGCTACACCTTC.

The rearrangement joins TRBV5-1 to TRBJ2-3; 10 bases align to TRBD1. V shed 2 bases, J shed 3 bases, and the junction held 3 bases outside the gene matches. This CDR3 contains 15 residues. In germline, CDR1 is SGHRS, CDR2 YFSETQ. The CDR3 loop reads CASSFGDRGTDTQYF. DNA of the CDR3: TGCGCCAGCAGCTTCGGGGACAGGGGTACAGATACGCAGTATTTT.

This clone was recorded a few times. This chain joins TRBV5-5 and TRBJ2-1; 8 bases map to TRBD2. V gave up 4 bases and J gave up 0 bases; unmatched junction bases: 3. The CDR3 spans 15 residues. CDR1 and CDR2 from the germline V gene are SGHKS and YYEKEE (reference sequence). The CDR3 DNA reads TGTGCCAGCAGCCGTAGCGGGGACTCCTACAATGAGCAGTTCTTC. Translation: CASSRSGDSYNEQFF.

The rearrangement joins TRBV7-2 to TRBJ1-2, with D maybe TRBD1 (6 bases). Germline CDR1 and CDR2: SGHTA and FQGNSA. Trimming cost V 5 bases and J 8 bases, with 24 bases left between them. The CDR3 length is 16 residues. CDR3 bases: TGTGCCAGCAGCCCAGGGGTCGCCAGGCCGAAATCGGGCTACACCTTC. This translates into CASSPGVARPKSGYTF. Together with reference TRBV7-2 and TRBJ1-2, the CDR3 gives the full variable domain: GAGVSQSPSNKVTEKGKDVELRCDPISGHTALYWYRQSLGQGLEFLIYFQGNSAPDKSGLPSDRFSAERTGGSVSTLTIQRTQQEDSAVYLCASSPGVARPKSGYTFGSGTRLTVV.

This rearrangement joins TRBV28 to TRBJ1-1; possibly TRBD1 for D (6 bases). The CDR3 is made up of 15 amino acids. Deletions cut 2 bases from V and 1 base from J, with 11 bases between. Germline V CDR1 and CDR2: MDHEN, SYDVKM. CDR3 sequence (DNA): TGTGCCAGCAGTTTACCGTTGACAGGGAACACTGAAGCTTTCTTT. This sequence encodes CASSLPLTGNTEAFF.

This clone has more than one count but fewer than ten. The chain carries TRBV5-1 and TRBJ2-5, with D perhaps TRBD2 (5 bases). This CDR3 has 16 residues. The germline V gene has CDR1 SGHRS and CDR2 YFSETQ. V lost 4 bases and J 4 bases, leaving 20 bases between the germline ends. The CDR3 here is CASSDPGLFSGETQYF. Written as DNA, the CDR3 is TGCGCCAGCAGCGACCCCGGACTGTTCTCAGGAGAGACCCAGTACTTC.

The V call is TRBV19, the J call TRBJ1-6, with 8 bases lining up with TRBD1. Germline values: CDR1 LNHDA, CDR2 SQIVND (reference sequence). V lost 5 bases, J lost 10 bases, and 7 bases stayed unmatched. There are 14 residues in the CDR3. The CDR3 region has the DNA TGTGCCAGTAGTTTGGACAGGGTGGGATCACCCCTCCACTTT. It yields the protein CASSLDRVGSPLHF.

This rearrangement joins TRBV30 to TRBJ1-1; TRBD1 matches 9 bases. The V segment lost 1 base and the J segment 4 bases; nucleotides outside the gene matches: 4. The CDR3 runs 14 residues. Germline V lookup: CDR1 GTSNPN, CDR2 SVGIG (reference sequence). The CDR3 DNA reads as TGTGCCTGGAGTGCGCGGACAGGGGTCACTGAAGCTTTCTTT. Encoded protein: CAWSARTGVTEAFF.

This rearrangement joins TRBV5-1 to TRBJ1-1; 8 nucleotides line up with TRBD1. V lost 4 bases to trimming and J lost 2 bases; unmatched junction nucleotides: 13. Looked up from germline, CDR1 is SGHRS and CDR2 is YFSETQ. The CDR3 spans 17 residues. The chain's CDR3 is CASSPGTGGGGNTEAFF. CDR3 DNA sequence: TGCGCCAGCAGCCCGGGGACAGGAGGGGGTGGAAACACTGAAGCTTTCTTT.

CDR3 residues: CASRPGQETNQPQHF. CDR3 sequence (DNA): TGTGCCAGCAGGCCCGGACAGGAGACCAATCAGCCCCAGCATTTT. The chain combines TRBV2 with TRBJ1-5, with TRBD1 matching 7 bases. CDR1 and CDR2 (germline): SNHLY, FYNNEI. J gave up 3 bases and V 6 bases, and 8 bases lay outside the gene matches. CDR3 length: 15 residues.

The chain recombines TRBV12-5 with TRBJ1-2; D is ambiguous. Germline CDR1 reads LGHNT; CDR2 reads FRNRAP. The CDR3 runs to 16 residues. V was clipped by 6 bases and J by 3 bases, with 20 bases between them. CDR3 in DNA: TGTGCTAGTGGATCCCATTCAGGAGGATTTTACTATGGCTACACCTTC. It specifies CASGSHSGGFYYGYTF.

The CDR3 is CASSPQGNTEAFF. Written as DNA, the CDR3 is TGTGCCAGCAGCCCTCAGGGGAACACTGAAGCTTTCTTT. The rearrangement links TRBV11-2 to TRBJ1-1; perhaps TRBD1 as D (5 bases). V lost 5 bases and J 1 base, leaving 8 bases between the germline ends. The CDR3 runs to 13 residues. Germline CDR1 is SGHAT and CDR2 is FQNNGV.